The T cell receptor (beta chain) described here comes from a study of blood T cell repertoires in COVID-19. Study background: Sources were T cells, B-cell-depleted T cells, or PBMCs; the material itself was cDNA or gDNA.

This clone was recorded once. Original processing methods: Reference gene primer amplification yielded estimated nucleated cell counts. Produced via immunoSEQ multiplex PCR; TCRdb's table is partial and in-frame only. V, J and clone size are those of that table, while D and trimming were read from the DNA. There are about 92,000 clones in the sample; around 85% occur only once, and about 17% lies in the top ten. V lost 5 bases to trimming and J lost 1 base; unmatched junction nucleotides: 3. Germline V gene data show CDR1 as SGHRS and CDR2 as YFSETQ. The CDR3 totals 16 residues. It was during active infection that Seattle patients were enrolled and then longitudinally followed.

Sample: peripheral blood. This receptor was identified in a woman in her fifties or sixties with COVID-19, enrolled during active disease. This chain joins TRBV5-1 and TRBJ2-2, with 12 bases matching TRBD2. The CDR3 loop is CASRQTSGGNTGELFF. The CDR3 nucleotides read TGCGCCAGCAGGCAGACTAGCGGGGGGAACACCGGGGAGCTGTTTTTT.